This TCR beta chain came from a study of cytomegalovirus exposure and HLA in healthy donors. Study-wide findings and caveats: Researchers catalogued 164 TCR beta chains as cytomegalovirus-associated. By HLA locus, TCR association rates varied in a later analysis, with DRB1 showing the most and HLA-C the fewest.

The CDR3 spans 15 residues. In germline, CDR1 is SEHNR, CDR2 FQNEAQ (reference sequence). With 60 Vbeta and 13 Jbeta primers, the PCR was carried out. The repertoire was sequenced with immunoSEQ multiplex PCR; TCRdb's copy has only in-frame clones and lacks some. In the table there are some 180,000 clones, around 80% of which are singletons. As concerns this clone: Its specificity is not known. Its ends do not fully match the called genes, so a read error is possible.

This clonotype originated in a man aged 35-49 years in good health and CMV-seropositive. The chain carries TRBV7-9 and TRBJ2-7; TRBD1 matches at 12 bases. What was sequenced was PBMCs. CDR3 residues: CSSSVGTGGTYEQYF. The CDR3 region has the DNA TGTTCCAGCAGCGTCGGGACAGGGGGCACCTACGAGCAGTACTTC.